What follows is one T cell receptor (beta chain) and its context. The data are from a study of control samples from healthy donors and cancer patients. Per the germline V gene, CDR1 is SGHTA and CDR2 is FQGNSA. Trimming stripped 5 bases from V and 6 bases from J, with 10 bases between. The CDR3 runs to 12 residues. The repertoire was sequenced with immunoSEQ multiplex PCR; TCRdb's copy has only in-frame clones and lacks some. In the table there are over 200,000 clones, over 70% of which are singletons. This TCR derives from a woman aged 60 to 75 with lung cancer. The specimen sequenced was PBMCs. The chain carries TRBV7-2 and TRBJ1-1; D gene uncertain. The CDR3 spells CASSPAWAEAFF. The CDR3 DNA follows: TGTGCCAGCAGCCCAGCCTGGGCTGAAGCTTTCTTT.